The 17 T cell receptor beta chains reported below all come from one sample, sequenced in a study of vaccination and CD4 T cells after COVID-19. Sequenced with the Oncomine TCR Beta short-read assay was DNA taken from cultured CD4+ T cells. TCRdb reprocessed the PCR reads via MiXCR and lists one record per CDR3 protein. The sample contains approximately 10,000 distinct CDR3 sequences, over 40% of which appear only once. Treatment denoted: approximately nine-day PBMC culture with coronavirus spike peptide pools or control peptides (ViraFEST assay). The antigens these receptors bind are not known. Sequences were derived from cultured CD4+ T cells from blood, sampled after SARS-CoV-2 vaccination. The source is a human donor with COVID-19.

This clonotype was seen once. The V gene is TRBV5-4, the J gene TRBJ2-3, with 9 bases identical to TRBD2. The V and J ends lost 0 bases and 6 bases, in that order; junction bases with no gene match: 8. The V gene's germline CDR1 is SGHNT and CDR2 YYREEE (reference sequence). This CDR3 region has 16 residues. DNA for the CDR3: TGTGCCAGCAGCTTGGCAGCGGGGGGTATCGGGGATACGCAGTATTTT. As protein: CASSLAAGGIGDTQYF.

The rearrangement joins TRBV2 to TRBJ2-3; 7 bases are a match to TRBD1. V trimming: 9 bases; J trimming: 1 base; junction bases outside the gene matches: 7. This CDR3 region has 14 residues. CDR1 and CDR2 (germline): SNHLY, FYNNEI. CDR3 amino acids: CASTGVGGTDTQYF. In DNA form, the CDR3 reads TGTGCCAGTACAGGGGTCGGTGGCACAGATACGCAGTATTTT.

The CDR3 nucleotides are TGTGCCAGCAGTTTATTCGGGGGGGCCGACACCGGGGAGCTGTTTTTT. Translating it yields CASSLFGGADTGELFF. The chain recombines TRBV27 with TRBJ2-2; 8 nucleotides match TRBD2. Trimming cost V 1 base and J 3 bases; bases outside gene matches: 4. Germline CDR1 MNHEY, CDR2 SMNVEV (reference sequence). The CDR3 totals 16 residues.

This clonotype was detected a few times. The rearrangement joins TRBV6-1 to TRBJ2-2; a possible D gene is TRBD1 (5 bases). CDR3 length equals 14 residues. Germline V gene lookup returns CDR1 MNHNS and CDR2 SASEGT. V shed 6 bases and J shed 6 bases, with 14 bases lying between them. The CDR3 DNA sequence: TGTGCCAGCAGCCCCGATTGGGGCTCCGGGGAGCTGTTTTTT. Its translation is CASSPDWGSGELFF.

The genes are TRBV10-3 and TRBJ1-1; D unresolved. CDR1 ENHRY and CDR2 SYGVKD come from the germline V gene. V shed 4 bases and J shed 5 bases, with 17 bases lying between them. The CDR3 sequence is 15 residues long. Here the CDR3 reads CAISVAEVRTTEAFF. The CDR3 DNA reads TGTGCCATCAGTGTGGCCGAGGTGAGGACGACTGAAGCTTTCTTT.

The chain employs TRBV25-1 and TRBJ1-2; D unclear. CDR3 length: 11 amino acids. V gave up 4 bases and J gave up 7 bases, with 7 bases separating them. Germline V gene data show CDR1 as MGHDK and CDR2 as SYGVNS. The CDR3 reads CASSALSGYTF. CDR3 nucleotides: TGTGCCAGCAGTGCCCTCTCTGGCTACACCTTC.

This clonotype has more than one count but fewer than ten. The junction shows a germline mismatch at one end, possibly a read error. The chain combines TRBV7-7 with TRBJ2-5, with 9 bases that match TRBD2. The CDR3 spans 16 residues. Germline CDR1 and CDR2: SSHAT and FNYEAQ (reference sequence). The CDR3 loop is CASSLQAGGIQETQYF. The CDR3 DNA reads TGTGCTAGCAGCTTACAGGCGGGGGGGATTCAGGAGACCCAGTACTTC.

The chain uses TRBV7-2 and TRBJ1-3; D gene unclear. CDR1 is SGHTA, CDR2 FQGNSA, per germline. The CDR3 loop spans 15 amino acids. The V end was cut by 0 bases, the J end by 2 bases, with 8 bases between. CDR3 nucleotide sequence: TGTGCCAGCAGCTTAGCCTCGGGTGCTGGAAACACCATATATTTT. Translation: CASSLASGAGNTIYF.

CDR3: CASSPPGGSYEQYF. The CDR3 nucleotides read TGTGCCAGTAGCCCCCCGGGGGGGTCCTACGAGCAGTACTTC. The chain links TRBV19 to TRBJ2-7, with TRBD2 identical over 8 bases. The CDR3 contains 14 residues. V was pared by 6 bases and J by 1 base, with 5 bases of the junction left unmatched. Germline CDR1 is LNHDA and CDR2 is SQIVND (reference sequence).

This clonotype was seen more than once but under ten times. The genes are TRBV20-1 and TRBJ1-2; D gene uncertain. V lost 1 base, J lost 4 bases, and 10 bases lay in between. The CDR3 extends over 13 amino acids. CDR1 is DFQATT and CDR2 is SNEGSKA in the germline V gene (reference sequence). The chain's CDR3 is CSARGQAAYGYTF. The CDR3 DNA reads as TGCAGTGCTAGAGGGCAGGCGGCCTATGGCTACACCTTC.

In its sample, this clonotype was seen a few times. This chain links TRBV20-1 with TRBJ1-5, with D hard to call. Looked up from germline, CDR1 is DFQATT and CDR2 is SNEGSKA (reference sequence). Between the trimmed V and J ends, which lost 2 bases and 6 bases, there was a span of 8 bases. The CDR3 totals 12 residues. The CDR3 coding sequence is TGCAGTGCTAGACAGGAAATTCAGCCCCAGCATTTT. Translating gives CSARQEIQPQHF.

The chain uses TRBV7-9 and TRBJ2-3; D possibly corresponds to TRBD1 (5 bases). Germline-derived CDR1 and CDR2 are SEHNR and FQNEAQ (reference sequence). The V gene lost 5 bases and the J gene lost 2 bases, with 14 bases spanning the gap. The CDR3 runs 15 residues. CDR3 protein: CASSSSRGYTDTQYF. The CDR3 region has the DNA TGTGCCAGCAGCAGTTCTAGGGGTTACACAGATACGCAGTATTTT.

The chain combines TRBV7-2 with TRBJ1-2; D is perhaps TRBD1 (6 bases). With 6 bases removed from V and 4 bases from J, the gap between germline ends came to 12 bases. Per the germline V gene, CDR1 is SGHTA and CDR2 is FQGNSA. The CDR3 consists of 13 residues. Here the CDR3 DNA reads TGTGCCAGCAGGAACACAGGGCGCTATGGCTACACCTTC. Translation: CASRNTGRYGYTF.

J is TRBJ2-7 and V is TRBV20-1, with 8 bases that match TRBD2. The ends lost 6 bases at V and 2 bases at J; junction bases unmatched: 12. This CDR3 comprises 15 residues. Germline V gene sequence: CDR1 DFQATT, CDR2 SNEGSKA (reference sequence). The CDR3 bases are TGCAGTGCGAAAGCTCTGTTAGCGGGACCCTACGAGCAGTACTTC. Protein: CSAKALLAGPYEQYF.

V is TRBV20-1 and J is TRBJ2-7; unclear D gene. V was trimmed by 0 bases and J by 4 bases, leaving 13 bases between them. The V gene's germline CDR1 is DFQATT and CDR2 SNEGSKA (reference sequence). This CDR3 is 14 amino acids long. CDR3: CSARDPAPKYEQYF. The CDR3 DNA sequence: TGCAGTGCTAGAGACCCTGCCCCTAAATACGAGCAGTACTTC.

The chain combines TRBV24-1 with TRBJ1-5; D is uncertain. CDR1 KGHDR and CDR2 SFDVKD come from the germline V gene. V gave up 3 bases and J gave up 2 bases, with 4 bases separating them. This CDR3 has 13 residues. CDR3 region: CATSDGGNQPQHF. The CDR3 DNA follows: TGTGCCACCAGTGATGGAGGCAATCAGCCCCAGCATTTT.

DNA of the CDR3: TGTGCCAGCAGCACCGGGAGGGTAGAGACCCAGTACTTC. Translating it yields CASSTGRVETQYF. The V and J genes are TRBV11-2 and TRBJ2-5; 8 bases align to TRBD2. The CDR3 loop spans 13 amino acids. Germline assignment: CDR1 SGHAT and CDR2 FQNNGV. V gave up 5 bases and J gave up 4 bases; unmatched junction bases: 3.